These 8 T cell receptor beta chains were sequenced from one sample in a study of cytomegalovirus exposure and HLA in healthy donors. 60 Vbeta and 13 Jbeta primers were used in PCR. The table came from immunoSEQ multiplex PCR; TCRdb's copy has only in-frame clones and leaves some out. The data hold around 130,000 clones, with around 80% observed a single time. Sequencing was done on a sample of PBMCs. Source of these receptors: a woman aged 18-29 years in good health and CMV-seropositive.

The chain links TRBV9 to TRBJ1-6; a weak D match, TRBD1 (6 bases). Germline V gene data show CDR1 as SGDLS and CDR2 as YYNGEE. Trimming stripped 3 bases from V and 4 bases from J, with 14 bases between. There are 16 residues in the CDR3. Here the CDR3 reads CASSDSGGAYNSPLHF. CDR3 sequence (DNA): TGTGCCAGCAGCGACTCCGGGGGGGCGTATAATTCACCCCTCCACTTT.

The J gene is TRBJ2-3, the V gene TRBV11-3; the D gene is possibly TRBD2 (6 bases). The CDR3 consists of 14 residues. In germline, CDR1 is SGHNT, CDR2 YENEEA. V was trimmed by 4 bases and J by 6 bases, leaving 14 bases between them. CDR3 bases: TGTGCCAGCAGCTCAGGTTCCGGAGGGGATACGCAGTATTTT. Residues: CASSSGSGGDTQYF.

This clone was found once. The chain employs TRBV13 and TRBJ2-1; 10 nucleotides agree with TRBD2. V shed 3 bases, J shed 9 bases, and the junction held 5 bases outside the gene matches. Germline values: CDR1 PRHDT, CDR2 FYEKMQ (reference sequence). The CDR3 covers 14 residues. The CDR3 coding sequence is TGTGCCAGCAGCTTGAGCGGGGGGGCGAGTGAGCAGTTCTTC. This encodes CASSLSGGASEQFF.

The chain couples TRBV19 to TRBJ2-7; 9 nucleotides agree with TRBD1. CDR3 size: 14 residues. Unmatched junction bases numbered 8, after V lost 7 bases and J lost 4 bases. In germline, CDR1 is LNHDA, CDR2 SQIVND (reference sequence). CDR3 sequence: CASTPRDREYEQYF. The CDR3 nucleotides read TGTGCCAGTACACCCCGGGACAGGGAATACGAGCAGTACTTC. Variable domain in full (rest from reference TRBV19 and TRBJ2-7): DGGITQSPKYLFRKEGQNVTLSCEQNLNHDAMYWYRQDPGQGLRLIYYSQIVNDFQKGDIAEGYSVSREKKESFPLTVTSAQKNPTAFYLCASTPRDREYEQYFGPGTRLTVT.

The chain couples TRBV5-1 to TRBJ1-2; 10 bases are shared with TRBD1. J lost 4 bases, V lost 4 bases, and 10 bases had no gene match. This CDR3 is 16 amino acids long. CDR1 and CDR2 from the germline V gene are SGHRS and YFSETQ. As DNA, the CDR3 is TGCGCCAGCAGCGTAACCCCGGGACAGGGGTCCTATGGCTACACCTTC. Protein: CASSVTPGQGSYGYTF. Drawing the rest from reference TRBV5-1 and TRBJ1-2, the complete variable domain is KAGVTQTPRYLIKTRGQQVTLSCSPISGHRSVSWYQQTPGQGLQFLFEYFSETQRNKGNFPGRFSGRQFSNSRSEMNVSTLELGDSALYLCASSVTPGQGSYGYTFGSGTRLTVV.

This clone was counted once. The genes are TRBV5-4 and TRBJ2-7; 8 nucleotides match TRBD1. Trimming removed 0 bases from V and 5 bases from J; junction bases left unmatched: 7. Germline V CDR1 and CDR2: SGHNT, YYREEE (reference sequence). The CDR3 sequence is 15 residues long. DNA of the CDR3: TGTGCCAGCAGCTTGGACGGGCGACAGGGGAACGAGCAGTACTTC. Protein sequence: CASSLDGRQGNEQYF.

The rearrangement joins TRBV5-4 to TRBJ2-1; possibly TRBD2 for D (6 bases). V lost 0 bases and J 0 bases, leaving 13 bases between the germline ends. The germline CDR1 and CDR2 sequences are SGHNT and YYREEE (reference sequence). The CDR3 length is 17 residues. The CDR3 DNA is TGTGCCAGCAGCTTGGACCCTACTAGCCTCTCCTACAATGAGCAGTTCTTC. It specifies CASSLDPTSLSYNEQFF.

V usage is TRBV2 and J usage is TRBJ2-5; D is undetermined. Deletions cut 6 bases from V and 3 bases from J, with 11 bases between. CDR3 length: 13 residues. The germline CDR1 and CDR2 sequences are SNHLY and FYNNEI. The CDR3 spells CASRSSIEETQYF. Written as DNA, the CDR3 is TGTGCCAGCAGAAGTAGCATCGAAGAGACCCAGTACTTC.